This TCR beta chain stems from a study of blood T cell repertoires in COVID-19 (dated by TCRdb to the early 2020s). As for the study more broadly: Collaborator samples came from the United States, Italy and Spain and covered acute and convalescent phases of COVID-19. The material from the prospective study consisted of cDNA or gDNA derived from T cells, B-cell-depleted T cells, or PBMCs. The dataset comprised deeply sampled blood TCRbeta repertoires from subjects exposed to, actively infected with, or recovered from COVID-19. The repertoires were released in a freely available public database intended as a resource for research on the immune response to SARS-CoV-2. The samples were drawn from two sources: the first 160 participants of the ongoing ImmuneRACE study, and over 950 subjects contributed by 6 global collaborators. Nearly every sample came with metadata listing a de-identified subject ID, COVID-19 status, age in years and sex. Where HLA class I and class II types were available, the types were taken from metadata supplied by the sample provider, not from assay-based typing.

Points the paper makes about the study in general: The amount of clinical and demographic metadata varied by source and participant and was provided uncurated.

On this clone: Its cognate antigen has yet to be identified. One base away there is no much larger clone; base qualities are not given.

V drops 0 bases and J drops 5 bases, leaving 7 bases in between. CDR1 LNHNV and CDR2 YYDKDF were looked up in the germline V gene (reference sequence). The CDR3 runs 14 amino acids, cysteine and phenylalanine included. Only the CDR3 DNA stays, 42 bases, in frame from base 1. The collaborating institutions used their own protocols to collect whole blood in K2EDTA tubes. For TCRbeta analysis, collaborator samples were shipped as frozen whole blood, as isolated PBMCs, or as DNA extracted from either sample type. TCRbeta CDR3 regions were amplified from genomic DNA by means of the immunoSEQ Assay, a bias-controlled multiplex PCR. Regarding the original processing steps: Nucleated cell counts per sample were estimated from amplification of reference gene primers within the assay. To quantify the absolute abundance of each unique TCRbeta CDR3 rearrangement, sequence reads were collapsed and filtered. For each sample, productive Simpson clonality was calculated as the square root of Simpson's diversity index over productive rearrangements. As stored in TCRdb, this immuneACCESS dataset retains in-frame rearrangements with V and J assigned. A fraction of the clones does not appear; measured against another copy, unresolved V genes explain less than half of the discrepancy, and the remainder lacks a known reason. The V and J calls and clone size are taken from that table; D and trimming were inferred from the DNA. The sample data list some 180,000 clones, and 60% to 85% of these were observed just once. The biggest ten clones account for just over 8.5% of the sample.

Sequenced: peripheral blood. The receptor's source is a woman between 50 and 59 years old with active or convalescent COVID-19. The rearrangement joined TRBV15 to TRBJ1-4; the D gene is not confidently resolved. CDR3 region: CATSRDLVNEKLFF. The nucleotides read TGTGCCACCAGCAGAGATCTAGTAAATGAAAAACTGTTTTTT.